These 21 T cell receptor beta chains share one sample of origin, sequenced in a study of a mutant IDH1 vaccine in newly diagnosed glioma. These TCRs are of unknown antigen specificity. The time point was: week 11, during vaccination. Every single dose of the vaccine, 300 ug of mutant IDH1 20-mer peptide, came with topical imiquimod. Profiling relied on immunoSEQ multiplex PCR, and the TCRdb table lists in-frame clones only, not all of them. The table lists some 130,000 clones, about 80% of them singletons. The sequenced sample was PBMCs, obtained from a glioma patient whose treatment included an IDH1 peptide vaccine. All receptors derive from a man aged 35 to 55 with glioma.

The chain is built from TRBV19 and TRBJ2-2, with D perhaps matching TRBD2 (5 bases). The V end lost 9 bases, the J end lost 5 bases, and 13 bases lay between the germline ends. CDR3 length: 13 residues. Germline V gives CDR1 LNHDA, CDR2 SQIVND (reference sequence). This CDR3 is CASTGLATGELFF. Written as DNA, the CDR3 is TGTGCCAGCACCGGCTTAGCGACCGGGGAGCTGTTTTTT.

CDR3 in amino acids: CSVAVVIQETQYF. CDR3 coding DNA: TGCAGCGTTGCTGTTGTGATACAAGAGACCCAGTACTTC. The chain links TRBV29-1 to TRBJ2-5; D is ambiguous. The germline gives CDR1 SQVTM, CDR2 ANQGSEA. The V gene lost 4 bases and the J gene lost 2 bases, with 11 bases spanning the gap. The CDR3 is 13 residues long.

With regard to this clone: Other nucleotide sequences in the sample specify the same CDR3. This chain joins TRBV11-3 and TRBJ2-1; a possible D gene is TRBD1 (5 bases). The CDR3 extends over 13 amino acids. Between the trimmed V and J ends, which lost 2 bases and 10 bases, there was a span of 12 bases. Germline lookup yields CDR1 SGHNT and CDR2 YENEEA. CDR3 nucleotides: TGTGCCAGCAGCTTAAGCCCAGGGTTAGAGCAGTTCTTC. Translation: CASSLSPGLEQFF.

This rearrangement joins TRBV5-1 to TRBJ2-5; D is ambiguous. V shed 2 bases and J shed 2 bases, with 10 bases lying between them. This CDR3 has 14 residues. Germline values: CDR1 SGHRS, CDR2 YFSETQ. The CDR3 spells CASSFGPSQETQYF. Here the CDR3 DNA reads TGCGCCAGCAGCTTCGGTCCATCTCAAGAGACCCAGTACTTC. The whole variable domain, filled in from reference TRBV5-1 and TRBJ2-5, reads KAGVTQTPRYLIKTRGQQVTLSCSPISGHRSVSWYQQTPGQGLQFLFEYFSETQRNKGNFPGRFSGRQFSNSRSEMNVSTLELGDSALYLCASSFGPSQETQYFGPGTRLLVL.

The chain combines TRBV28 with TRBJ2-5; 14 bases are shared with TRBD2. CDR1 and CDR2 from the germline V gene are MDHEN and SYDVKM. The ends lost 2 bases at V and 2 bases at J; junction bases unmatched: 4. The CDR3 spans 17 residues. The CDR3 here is CASSLPGLAGEQETQYF. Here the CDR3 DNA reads TGTGCCAGCAGTTTACCGGGACTAGCGGGAGAACAAGAGACCCAGTACTTC.

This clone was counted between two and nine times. CDR3 loop: CASSGGTIIGELFF. CDR3 DNA sequence: TGTGCCAGTAGTGGCGGGACTATAATCGGGGAGCTGTTTTTT. The V gene is TRBV19, the J gene TRBJ2-2, with 7 bases matching TRBD2. V trimming: 5 bases; J trimming: 7 bases; junction bases outside the gene matches: 7. The CDR3 runs to 14 residues. The germline gives CDR1 LNHDA, CDR2 SQIVND (reference sequence).

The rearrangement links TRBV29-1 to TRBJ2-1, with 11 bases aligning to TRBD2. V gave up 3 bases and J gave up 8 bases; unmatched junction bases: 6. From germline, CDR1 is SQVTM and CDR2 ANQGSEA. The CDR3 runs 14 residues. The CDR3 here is CSVEGTSGGDEQFF. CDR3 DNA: TGCAGCGTTGAGGGGACTAGCGGAGGGGATGAGCAGTTCTTC.

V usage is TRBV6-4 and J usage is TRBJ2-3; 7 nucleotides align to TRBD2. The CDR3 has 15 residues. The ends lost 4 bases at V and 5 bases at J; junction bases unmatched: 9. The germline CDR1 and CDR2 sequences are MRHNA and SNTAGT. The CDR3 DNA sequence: TGTGCCAGCAGTGCAGGGACTAACGAAAAAGATACGCAGTATTTT. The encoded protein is CASSAGTNEKDTQYF.

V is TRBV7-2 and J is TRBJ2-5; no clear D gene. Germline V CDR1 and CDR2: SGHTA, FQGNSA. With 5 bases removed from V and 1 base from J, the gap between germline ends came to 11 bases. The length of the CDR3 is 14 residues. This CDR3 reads CASSDSGVQETQYF. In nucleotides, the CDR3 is TGTGCCAGCAGCGACTCAGGTGTCCAAGAGACCCAGTACTTC.

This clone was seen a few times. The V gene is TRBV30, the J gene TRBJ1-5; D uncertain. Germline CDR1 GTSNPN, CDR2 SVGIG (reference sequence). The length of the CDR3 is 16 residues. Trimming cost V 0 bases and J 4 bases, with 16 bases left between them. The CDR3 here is CAWSVRVQKGNQPQHF. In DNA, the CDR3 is TGTGCCTGGAGTGTAAGGGTACAGAAAGGGAATCAGCCCCAGCATTTT.

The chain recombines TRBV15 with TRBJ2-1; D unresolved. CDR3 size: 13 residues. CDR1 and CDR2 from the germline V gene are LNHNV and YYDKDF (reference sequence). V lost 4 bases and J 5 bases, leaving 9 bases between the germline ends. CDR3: CATSNARNNEQFF. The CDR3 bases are TGTGCCACCAGCAATGCCCGTAACAATGAGCAGTTCTTC.

The CDR3 nucleotides are TGCGCCAGCAGCCAAGACGGAGTTGTAGGGAATGAAGCTTTCTTT. Translation: CASSQDGVVGNEAFF. The chain uses TRBV4-1 and TRBJ1-1; no definite D call. V gave up 0 bases and J gave up 7 bases, with 15 bases separating them. Germline values: CDR1 MGHRA, CDR2 YSYEKL. The length of the CDR3 is 15 residues.

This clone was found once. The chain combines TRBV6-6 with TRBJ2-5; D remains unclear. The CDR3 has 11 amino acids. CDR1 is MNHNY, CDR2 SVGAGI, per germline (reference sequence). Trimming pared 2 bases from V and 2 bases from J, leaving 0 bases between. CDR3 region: CASSYQETQYF. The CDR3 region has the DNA TGTGCCAGCAGTTACCAAGAGACCCAGTACTTC.

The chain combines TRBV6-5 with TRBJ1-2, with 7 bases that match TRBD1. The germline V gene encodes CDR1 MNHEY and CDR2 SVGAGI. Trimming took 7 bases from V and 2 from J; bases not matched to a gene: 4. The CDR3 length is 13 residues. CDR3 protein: CASKVQGNYGYTF. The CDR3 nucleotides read TGTGCCAGCAAGGTACAGGGGAACTATGGCTACACCTTC.

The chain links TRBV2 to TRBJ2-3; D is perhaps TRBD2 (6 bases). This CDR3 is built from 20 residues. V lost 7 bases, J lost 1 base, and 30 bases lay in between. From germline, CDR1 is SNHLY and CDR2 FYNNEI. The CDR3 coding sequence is TGTGCCAGCAAGGGAAGCTTCCATAGGGACTTCCTTCGCCGCACAGATACGCAGTATTTT. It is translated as CASKGSFHRDFLRRTDTQYF.

The CDR3 loop reads CAWSVPGTDTQYF. The DNA for the CDR3 is TGTGCCTGGAGTGTACCGGGCACAGATACGCAGTATTTT. This rearrangement joins TRBV30 to TRBJ2-3, with D unclear. CDR1 and CDR2 (germline): GTSNPN, SVGIG (reference sequence). The CDR3 loop spans 13 amino acids. Trimming left V 0 bases short and J 1 base short, with 5 bases between.

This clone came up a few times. The CDR3 sequence is CASSERPTTNEKLFF. CDR3 DNA: TGTGCCAGCAGTGAACGGCCTACAACTAATGAAAAACTGTTTTTT. The chain links TRBV6-1 to TRBJ1-4; no firm D call. The CDR3 spans 15 residues. V lost 2 bases to trimming and J lost 0 bases, with 7 bases between them. CDR1 and CDR2 from the germline V gene are MNHNS and SASEGT.

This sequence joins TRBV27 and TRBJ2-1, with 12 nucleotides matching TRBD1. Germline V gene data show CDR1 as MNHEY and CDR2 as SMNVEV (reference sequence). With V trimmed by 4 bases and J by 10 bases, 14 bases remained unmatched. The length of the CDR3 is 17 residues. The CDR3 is CASSYSPGQGAQREQFF. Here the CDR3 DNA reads TGTGCCAGCAGTTACTCCCCGGGACAGGGGGCCCAGCGGGAGCAGTTCTTC.

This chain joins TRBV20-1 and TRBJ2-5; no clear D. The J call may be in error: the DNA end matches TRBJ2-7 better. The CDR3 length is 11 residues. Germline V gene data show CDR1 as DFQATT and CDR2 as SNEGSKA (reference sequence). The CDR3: CSARDPYEQYF. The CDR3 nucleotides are TGCAGTGCTAGAGATCCGTACGAGCAGTACTTC.

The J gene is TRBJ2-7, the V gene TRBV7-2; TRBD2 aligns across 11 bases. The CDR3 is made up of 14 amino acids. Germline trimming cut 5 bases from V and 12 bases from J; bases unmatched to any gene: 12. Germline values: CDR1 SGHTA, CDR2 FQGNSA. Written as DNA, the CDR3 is TGTGCCAGCAGCCCGGCGGTAGCGGGAGGGCGGTTGTACTTC. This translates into CASSPAVAGGRLYF.

Here the CDR3 DNA reads TGTGCCAGCAGCAGGCCAAGGGTCCAGGGACTAGCGCCATCCTACGAGCAGTACTTC. Translated: CASSRPRVQGLAPSYEQYF. The rearrangement links TRBV21-1 to TRBJ2-7; the table's TRBD2 call for D was not verified on the DNA. TRBV21-1 is termed a pseudogene. CDR3 length: 19 residues.